This TCR beta chain was profiled in a study of ipilimumab plus nivolumab after autologous stem cell transplantation (dated by TCRdb to the early 2020s). At the level of the whole study: The median number of doses received by trial patients was roughly five for ipilimumab and fewer than ten for nivolumab. Primary refractory and relapsed disease were included in the DLBCL cohort, with 18-month progression-free survival of about 86% and 27%, respectively. Patients in the trial were undergoing autologous transplant and had high-risk diffuse large B cell lymphoma, mature T cell lymphoma, or multiple myeloma. More than 30 patients made up the trial's intent-to-treat population.

In its sample, this clone was seen a few times. This clone's antigen is unknown. Base qualities are missing; no much larger clone stands one base away. The germline V gene encodes CDR1 WNHNN and CDR2 SYGVQD (reference sequence). A distance of 14 bases separates the germline ends of V and J, which lose 3 bases and 6 bases respectively. From the cysteine up to the phenylalanine, the CDR3 has a length of 14 residues. The kept DNA is CDR3 alone, 42 bases in frame from the first base. Libraries were constructed by the immunoSEQ multiplex PCR assay. The table was pulled from immuneACCESS by TCRdb, which kept in-frame rearrangements only. Such tables lose some clones; where checked, under half of the loss comes from unresolved V genes, and the rest has no known cause. This sample has approximately 84,000 clones in its table, and 83% of those were observed once. Of the sample, more than 2% is held by the ten largest clones.

Overall results and qualifications from the work: The authors concluded that, as post-transplant consolidation, combined checkpoint inhibition appeared tolerable. According to the authors, a biologic rationale for studying the approach further came from T cell receptor repertoire, regulatory T cell phenotype and gut microbiota profiles.

Checkpoint therapy began 14 to 28 days after autologous transplant, with ipilimumab given at 1 mg/kg intravenously on day 1 of selected weeks. Patients received nivolumab at 3 mg/kg intravenously on day 1 of weeks 1, 4, 7, 10, and every two weeks through week 26. The study was a Phase Ib clinical trial testing combined checkpoint inhibition with ipilimumab and nivolumab as consolidation after autologous stem cell transplantation. The specimen was PBMCs, collected in a trial of ipilimumab plus nivolumab as post-transplant consolidation. The chain uses TRBV10-1 and TRBJ1-2; no D gene can be assigned with confidence. The sequence came from a male donor with diffuse large B-cell lymphoma. The nucleotides read TGCGCCAGCAGTGAAACCCAAGGAGGCGATGGCTACACCTTC. It translates as CASSETQGGDGYTF.